One sample yielded the 8 T cell receptor beta chains listed below, sequenced in a study of blood T cell repertoires in COVID-19. Sequencing used immunoSEQ multiplex PCR; TCRdb keeps in-frame clones, though not all of them. The repertoire holds under 250,000 clones, about 82% seen once, with roughly 2.2% in the top ten. The sequencing input was peripheral blood. These receptor sequences come from a woman aged 65 to 85 with COVID-19, enrolled during active disease.

The rearrangement joins TRBV29-1 to TRBJ2-7; 9 bases are shared with TRBD2. The V gene end was trimmed by 4 bases and the J gene end by 3 bases; junction bases not matched to a gene: 7. The CDR3 consists of 14 residues. Germline V gene lookup returns CDR1 SQVTM and CDR2 ANQGSEA. For the CDR3, the DNA is TGCAGCGTTGCGCGACTAGCGGCCCGCTACGAGCAGTACTTC. Its protein product is CSVARLAARYEQYF.

CDR3 in DNA: TGTGCCAGCAGTCCCCTGGGGTGGGGCGACAATGAGCAGTTCTTC. Translation: CASSPLGWGDNEQFF. The chain has TRBV7-3 and TRBJ2-1, with TRBD1 as a possible D gene (5 bases). The CDR3 extends over 15 amino acids. Germline CDR1 reads SGHTA; CDR2 reads FQGTGA. V was trimmed by 6 bases and J by 5 bases, leaving 17 bases between them.

V gene TRBV12-3 or TRBV12-4 combines with J gene TRBJ1-1, with a tentative D call TRBD1 (6 bases). This CDR3 is built from 13 residues. V lost 1 base to trimming and J lost 4 bases, with 7 bases between them. The CDR3 coding sequence is TGTGCCAGCAGTTTAGGGACAGCCACTGAAGCTTTCTTT. Protein product: CASSLGTATEAFF.

This clone appeared a single time. The gene calls are TRBV14 and TRBJ2-5; TRBD2 aligns across 11 bases. J lost 5 bases, V lost 4 bases, and 9 bases had no gene match. Germline values: CDR1 SGHDN, CDR2 FVKESK. CDR3 length: 16 amino acids. The CDR3 nucleotides are TGTGCCAGCAGCCGAGGACTAGCGGGTTCGGGGGAGACCCAGTACTTC. Translating it yields CASSRGLAGSGETQYF. The whole variable domain, remainder taken from reference TRBV14 and TRBJ2-5, is EAGVTQFPSHSVIEKGQTVTLRCDPISGHDNLYWYRRVMGKEIKFLLHFVKESKQDESGMPNNRFLAERTGGTYSTLKVQPAELEDSGVYFCASSRGLAGSGETQYFGPGTRLLVL.

CDR3 nucleotides: TGCGCCAGCAGCCAAGATAGGAACAGAGCATACAATGAGCAGTTCTTC. This sequence encodes CASSQDRNRAYNEQFF. V gene TRBV4-3 combines with J gene TRBJ2-1; the D is unclear. The germline V and J ends were trimmed by 0 bases and 4 bases, with 13 bases remaining between them. CDR1 LGHNA and CDR2 YSLEER come from the germline V gene. The CDR3 has 16 residues.

CDR3 nucleotides: TGTGCCAGCAGTACCGGACAGCTACAAGCTAACTATGGCTACACCTTC. It translates to CASSTGQLQANYGYTF. The gene calls are TRBV6-2 or TRBV6-3 and TRBJ1-2; perhaps TRBD1 as D (6 bases). V was clipped by 5 bases and J by 0 bases, with 16 bases between them. This CDR3 has 16 amino acids. CDR1 is MNHEY and CDR2 is SVGEGT in the germline V gene.

V gene TRBV7-8 combines with J gene TRBJ2-7, with unresolved D. Germline CDR1 SGHVS, CDR2 FQNEAQ. The CDR3 covers 15 residues. V lost 2 bases, J lost 1 base, and 12 bases lay in between. CDR3 sequence reads: CASSLLGVGSYEQYF. The CDR3 DNA reads TGTGCCAGCAGCTTACTAGGAGTCGGGTCCTACGAGCAGTACTTC. The whole variable domain, remainder taken from reference TRBV7-8 and TRBJ2-7, is GAGVSQSPRYKVAKRGQDVALRCDPISGHVSLFWYQQALGQGPEFLTYFQNEAQLDKSGLPSDRFFAERPEGSVSTLKIQRTQQEDSAVYLCASSLLGVGSYEQYFGPGTRLTVT.

This clone is a singleton in its sample. The chain uses TRBV15 and TRBJ2-7; possible D gene TRBD2, 5 bases. CDR3 length: 13 residues. V was pared by 5 bases and J by 6 bases, with 14 bases between. In germline, CDR1 is LNHNV, CDR2 YYDKDF (reference sequence). The CDR3 spells CATSGAWTREQYF. CDR3 bases: TGTGCCACCAGCGGAGCTTGGACTCGCGAGCAGTACTTC.